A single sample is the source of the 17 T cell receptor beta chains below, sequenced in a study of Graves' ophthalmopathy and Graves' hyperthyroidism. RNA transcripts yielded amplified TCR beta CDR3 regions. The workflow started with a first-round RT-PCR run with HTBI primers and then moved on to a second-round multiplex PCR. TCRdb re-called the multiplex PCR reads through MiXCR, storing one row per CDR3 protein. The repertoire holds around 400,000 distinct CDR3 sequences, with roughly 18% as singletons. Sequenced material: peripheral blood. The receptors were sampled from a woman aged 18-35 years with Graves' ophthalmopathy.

The CDR3 sequence: CASSFYIYSGNTIYF. CDR3 nucleotides: TGTGCCAGCAGTTTTTACATCTACTCTGGAAACACCATATATTTT. The rearrangement links TRBV12-3 or TRBV12-4 to TRBJ1-3, with D hard to call. Trimming shortened V by 3 bases and J by 0 bases, and 9 bases separated the two germline ends. This CDR3 comprises 15 residues.

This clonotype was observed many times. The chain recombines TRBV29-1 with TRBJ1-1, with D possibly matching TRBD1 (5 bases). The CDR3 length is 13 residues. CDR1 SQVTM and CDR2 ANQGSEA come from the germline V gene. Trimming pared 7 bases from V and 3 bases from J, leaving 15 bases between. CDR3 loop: CSASGARDTEAFF. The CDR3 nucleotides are TGCAGCGCCTCCGGGGCCAGGGACACTGAAGCTTTCTTT. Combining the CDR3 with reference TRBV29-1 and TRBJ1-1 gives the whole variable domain SAVISQKPSRDICQRGTSLTIQCQVDSQVTMMFWYRQQPGQSLTLIATANQGSEATYESGFVIDKFPISRPNLTFSTLTVSNMSPEDSSIYLCSASGARDTEAFFGQGTRLTVV.

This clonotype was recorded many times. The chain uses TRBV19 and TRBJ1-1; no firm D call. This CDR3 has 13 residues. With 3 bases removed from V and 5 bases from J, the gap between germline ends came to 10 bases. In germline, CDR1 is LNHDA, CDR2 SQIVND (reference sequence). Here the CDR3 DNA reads TGTGCCAGTAGTATGGTAGGGAAAACTGAAGCTTTCTTT. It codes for CASSMVGKTEAFF.

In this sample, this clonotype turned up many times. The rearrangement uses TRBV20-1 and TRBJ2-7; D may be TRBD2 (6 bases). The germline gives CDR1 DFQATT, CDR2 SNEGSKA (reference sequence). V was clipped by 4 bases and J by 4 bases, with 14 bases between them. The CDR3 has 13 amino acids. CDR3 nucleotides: TGCAGTGCTATCGCCGGGGACTGGTACGAGCAGTACTTC. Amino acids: CSAIAGDWYEQYF.

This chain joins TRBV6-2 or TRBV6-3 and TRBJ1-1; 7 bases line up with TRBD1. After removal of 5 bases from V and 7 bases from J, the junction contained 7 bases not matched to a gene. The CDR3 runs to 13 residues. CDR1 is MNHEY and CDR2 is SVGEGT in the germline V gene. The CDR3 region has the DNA TGTGCCAGCAGTCTACCGGGACAGCTTGAAGCTTTCTTT. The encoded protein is CASSLPGQLEAFF.

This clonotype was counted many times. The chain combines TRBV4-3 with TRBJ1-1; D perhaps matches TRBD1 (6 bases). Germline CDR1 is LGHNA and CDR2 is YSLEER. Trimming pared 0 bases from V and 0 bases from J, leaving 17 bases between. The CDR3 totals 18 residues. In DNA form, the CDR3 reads TGCGCCAGCAGCCAAGATCGTTTGGGGGCCGGTATGAACACTGAAGCTTTCTTT. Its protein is CASSQDRLGAGMNTEAFF.

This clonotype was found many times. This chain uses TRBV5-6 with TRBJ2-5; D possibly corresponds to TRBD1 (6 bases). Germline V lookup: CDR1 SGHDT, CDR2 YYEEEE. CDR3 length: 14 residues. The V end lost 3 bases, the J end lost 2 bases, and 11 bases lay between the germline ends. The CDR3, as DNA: TGTGCCAGCAGCTCGGGACAACTGCAAGAGACCCAGTACTTC. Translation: CASSSGQLQETQYF.

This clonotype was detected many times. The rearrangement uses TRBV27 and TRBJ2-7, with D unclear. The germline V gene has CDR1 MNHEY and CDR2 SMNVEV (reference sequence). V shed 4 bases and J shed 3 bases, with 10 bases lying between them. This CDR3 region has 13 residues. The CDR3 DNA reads TGTGCCAGCAGTTCCATCGGATACTACGAGCAGTACTTC. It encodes CASSSIGYYEQYF.

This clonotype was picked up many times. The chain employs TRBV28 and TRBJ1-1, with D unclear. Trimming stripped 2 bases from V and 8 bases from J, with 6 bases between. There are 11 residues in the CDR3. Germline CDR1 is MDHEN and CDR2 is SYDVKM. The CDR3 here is CASSLVQEAFF. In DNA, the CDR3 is TGTGCCAGCAGTTTAGTCCAGGAAGCTTTCTTT.

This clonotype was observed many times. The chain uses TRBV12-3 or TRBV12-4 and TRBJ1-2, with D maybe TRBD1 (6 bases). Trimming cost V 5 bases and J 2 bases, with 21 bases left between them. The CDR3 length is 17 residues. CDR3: CASSPTGTPPSNYGYTF. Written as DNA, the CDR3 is TGTGCCAGCAGTCCTACCGGGACACCGCCCTCGAACTATGGCTACACCTTC.

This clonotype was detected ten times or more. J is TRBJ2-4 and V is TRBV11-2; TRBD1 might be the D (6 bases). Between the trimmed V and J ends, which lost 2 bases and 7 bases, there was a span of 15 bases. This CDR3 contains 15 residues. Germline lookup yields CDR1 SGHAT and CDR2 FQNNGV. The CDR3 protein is CASSLTLDRLNIQYF. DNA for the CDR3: TGTGCCAGCAGCTTAACGCTAGACAGGTTGAACATTCAGTACTTC.

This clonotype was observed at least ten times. CDR3 region: CAWRRSPSSYEQYF. CDR3 DNA sequence: TGTGCCTGGAGGCGGTCTCCGAGCTCCTACGAGCAGTACTTC. The V call is TRBV30, the J call TRBJ2-7; D not resolved. V shed 3 bases and J shed 0 bases, with 12 bases lying between them. Germline-derived CDR1 and CDR2 are GTSNPN and SVGIG (reference sequence). The CDR3 is 14 residues long.

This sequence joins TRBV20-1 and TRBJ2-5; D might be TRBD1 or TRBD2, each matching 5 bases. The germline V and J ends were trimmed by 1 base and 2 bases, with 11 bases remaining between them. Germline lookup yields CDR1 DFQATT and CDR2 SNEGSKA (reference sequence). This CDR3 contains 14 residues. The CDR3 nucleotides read TGCAGTGCTAGAGGGGACGGCCTACAAGAGACCCAGTACTTC. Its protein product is CSARGDGLQETQYF.

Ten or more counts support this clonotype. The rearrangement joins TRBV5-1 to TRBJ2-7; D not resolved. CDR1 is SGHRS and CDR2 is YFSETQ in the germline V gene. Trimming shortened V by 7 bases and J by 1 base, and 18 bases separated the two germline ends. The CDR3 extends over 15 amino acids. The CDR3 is CASVLNPERSYEQYF. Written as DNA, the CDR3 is TGCGCCAGCGTGCTCAACCCCGAACGGTCCTACGAGCAGTACTTC. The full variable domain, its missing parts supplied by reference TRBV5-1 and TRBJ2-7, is KAGVTQTPRYLIKTRGQQVTLSCSPISGHRSVSWYQQTPGQGLQFLFEYFSETQRNKGNFPGRFSGRQFSNSRSEMNVSTLELGDSALYLCASVLNPERSYEQYFGPGTRLTVT.

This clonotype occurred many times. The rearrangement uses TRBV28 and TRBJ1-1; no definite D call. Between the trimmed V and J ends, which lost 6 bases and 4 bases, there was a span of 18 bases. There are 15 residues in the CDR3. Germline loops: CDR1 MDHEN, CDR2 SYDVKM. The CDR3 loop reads CASSPVALGTTEAFF. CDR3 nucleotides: TGTGCCAGCAGCCCCGTGGCCTTGGGTACCACTGAAGCTTTCTTT.

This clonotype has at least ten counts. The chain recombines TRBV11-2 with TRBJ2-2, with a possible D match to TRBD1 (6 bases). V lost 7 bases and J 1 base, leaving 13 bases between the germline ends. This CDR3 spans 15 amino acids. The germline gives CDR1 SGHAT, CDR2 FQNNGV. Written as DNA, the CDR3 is TGTGCCAGCACCAGACGGACAGTGAACACCGGGGAGCTGTTTTTT. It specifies CASTRRTVNTGELFF.

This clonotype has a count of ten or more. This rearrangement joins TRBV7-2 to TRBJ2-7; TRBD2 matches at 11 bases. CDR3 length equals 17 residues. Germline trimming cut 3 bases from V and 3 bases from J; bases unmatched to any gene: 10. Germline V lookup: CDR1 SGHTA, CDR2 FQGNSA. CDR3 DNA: TGTGCCAGCAGCTTCAGCCCCGGGACTAGCGGAGACTACGAGCAGTACTTC. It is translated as CASSFSPGTSGDYEQYF.